This record concerns one T cell receptor beta chain sequence. Its antigen is as yet unknown. This sample was included in a study of T cell responses to AZD1222 COVID-19 vaccine. Whole-study findings and limits: Repertoire samples came only from after the peak T cell response. An increase in Spike-specific TCR breadth and depth was observed after two AZD1222 doses.

CDR3 length equals 17 residues. V lost 1 base, J lost 5 bases, and 10 bases stayed unmatched. Germline V gene lookup returns CDR1 LGHNA and CDR2 YSLEER. Assay used: immunoSEQ multiplex PCR; TCRdb lists only in-frame clones, some missing. Found here are about 140,000 clones, around 90% of them singletons; the top ten hold about 5.5%. The sequence was obtained from an adult in good health. This sequence joins TRBV4-3 and TRBJ1-4; TRBD1 aligns across 7 bases. The sequenced sample was peripheral blood, obtained on day 0 of AZD1222 vaccination. CDR3 nucleotides: TGCGCCAGCAGCCAAGCCCTTGACAGGGAACTAAATGAAAAACTGTTTTTT. Translated: CASSQALDRELNEKLFF.